The source of this T cell receptor beta chain is a study of blood T cells in healthy people across ages (dated by TCRdb to between 2014 and 2016). About the study as a whole: In model experiments, roughly one uniquely barcoded TCR beta cDNA molecule per two T cells was captured by template switching. Age-related changes in TCR beta repertoire diversity were measured in the study by deep sequencing normalized with unique cDNA molecular identifiers. The donors were divided into four age groups: young (average approximately 17 years), middle-aged (around 41), aged (approximately 62) and long-lived (around 87). Two additional independent replicas of 1 million unique cDNA reads from the same blood draw were analyzed for two donors (one aged 18 to 30 and one aged 80 or older).

The library was generated by 5' RACE. Sequencing was performed on an Illumina HiSeq 2500. A second roughly 6 to 11 cycle PCR used a sample-barcoded 5' primer and a J-beta primer mix. A template-switch 5' adaptor carrying 12 random nucleotides introduced a unique molecular identifier onto each TCR beta cDNA molecule. At least 3 million CDR3-containing paired-end reads were obtained from each sample. First-strand cDNA was synthesized from all RNA with the Mint cDNA synthesis kit, primed by a TRBC-specific oligonucleotide. Following uracil-DNA glycosylase treatment, a first 18-cycle PCR with universal primers M1SS and BC2_uni_R was performed on all cDNA. The source study handled its data this way. For normalization, 1 million high-quality reads were randomly selected from each sample, with every read carrying a distinct molecular identifier. Reads sharing molecular identifiers were discarded rather than binned into consensus sequences. MiTCR, set to a Q25 quality threshold and the strictest error-elimination algorithm, was used for CDR3 identification, clonotype clustering and error correction. A nonparametric unseen species model with Euler transformation was used to estimate a lower bound on total TCR beta diversity. TCRdb trimmed the raw reads at Q25, called clones with MiXCR and kept productive beta chains. Every distinct CDR3 protein forms one entry, paired with its most common genes and DNA. The V and J calls shown here were made by TCRdb, not taken from the authors' results. The sample profile shows roughly 800,000 distinct CDR3 sequences; around a quarter of them were found once. Jointly, the top ten make up under 10% of the sample.

This clonotype appeared a few times. Which antigen it targets is not known. No per-base quality is available; no much larger clone lies one base away. The approximately 41 donors, aged roughly 6 to 95 years, were systemically healthy Caucasian individuals from Russia. Each donor gave approximately 10 milliliters of peripheral blood, collected into EDTA-treated Vacutainer tubes. PBMCs were isolated by Ficoll-Paque density-gradient centrifugation, with at least 7 million obtained per sample. Trizol reagent was used to extract total RNA from the PBMCs, yielding at least 5 micrograms per sample. For every donor, flow cytometry on a PBMC aliquot measured the percentage of naive CD45RAhigh/CD27high T cells. The paper's findings and limits, for the study overall: The long-lived group showed more naive CD4+ T cells, fewer expanded clones and increased TCR diversity than the aged group, suggesting age selection. Estimates of total diversity based on one million sequenced T cells were regarded as lower bounds and as underestimates. Because profiling used bulk unsorted PBMCs, naive and antigen-experienced compartments could not be compared conclusively. Observed TCR beta diversity correlated strongly with the percentage of naive T cells measured by flow cytometry. As age increased, observed TCR beta diversity per million T cells dropped in a roughly linear way, and a significant reduction was already evident by age about 40. Because the CMV infection status of the donors was unknown, age-related changes in expanded clonotypes may potentially have been confounded.

CDR1 and CDR2 are drawn from the germline V gene (reference sequence): LNHDA, SQIVND. CDR3 length: 15 amino acids, cysteine to phenylalanine. Only CDR3 DNA remains: 45 bases, in frame from the first base. Compared with germline, V lacks 5 bases and J lacks 7 bases; bases without a gene match: 13. This sample was shared with a second study, whose subject was T cells of mothers and their children. That second report states: Nine systemically healthy Caucasian individuals served as donors, namely three mothers together with their six children. cDNA synthesis consumed the entire amount of extracted RNA, loaded at approximately 1.6 ug RNA in each 15 ul reaction. In the second PCR, the M1S primer introduced both the sample barcodes and 2-4 random nucleotides. Each mother yielded over 9 million TCR beta CDR3 reads and each child some 3 million reads. In both related and unrelated pairs, thymic selection shapes the output of TCR recombination in a similar way, with inherited differences having only a minor effect. Normalized repertoire overlap was always found to be slightly, but never significantly, higher in related mother-child pairs than in unrelated mother-child pairs. No persistent microchimeric T cell clones were found, with a detection sensitivity of 85 to 100 clones per million clonotypes. In the study, deep NGS was used to compare the TCR beta repertoires of mothers and children, and features distinguishing related mother-child pairs from unrelated individuals were sought. On average, the children were roughly 11 +/- 4 years old, while the mothers were approximately 41 +/- 4 years old. After adapters were ligated using NEBNext reagents, the libraries underwent 100+100 nt paired-end sequencing on an Illumina HiSeq 2000. Mother and child libraries were prepared a month apart and sequenced in separate runs to prevent cross-contamination. For each donor, between roughly 500,000 and 2,100,000 distinct TCR beta clonotypes were identified. Naive TCR beta clonotypes were estimated from low-frequency clonotypes matched to each donor's FACS-determined naive share, without sorting.

Sequenced sample: blood. This receptor was identified in a boy between 10 and 17 years old in good health. The sequence is built from TRBV19 and TRBJ1-2; 7 middle bases align to TRBD1. The CDR3 region: CASSLTVGGLRGYTF. The DNA is TGTGCCAGTAGTCTCACTGTAGGGGGCCTCCGTGGCTACACCTTC.